The 16 T cell receptor beta chains below were found in one sample sequenced in a study of Graves' ophthalmopathy and Graves' hyperthyroidism. RNA transcripts yielded amplified TCR beta CDR3 regions. Second-round multiplex PCR followed a first-round RT-PCR using HTBI primers. TCRdb fed the multiplex PCR reads into MiXCR, producing one record per CDR3 protein. The sample yields about 660,000 distinct CDR3 sequences, roughly 39% seen once. Sample: peripheral blood. The receptors stem from an adult man with Graves' ophthalmopathy.

This clonotype came up many times. The chain recombines TRBV29-1 with TRBJ1-1, with 10 nucleotides matching TRBD1. This CDR3 comprises 16 residues. Germline V gene lookup returns CDR1 SQVTM and CDR2 ANQGSEA. The V segment lost 7 bases and the J segment 0 bases; nucleotides outside the gene matches: 11. DNA for the CDR3: TGCAGCGCCGGCGACAGGGGGCCAGAGGTGAACACTGAAGCTTTCTTT. Its protein product is CSAGDRGPEVNTEAFF.

In its sample, this clonotype was seen many times. The chain has TRBV4-2 and TRBJ1-5; D remains unclear. Looked up from germline, CDR1 is LGHNA and CDR2 is YNFKEQ. The CDR3 is 16 residues long. V was cut by 0 bases and J by 3 bases, with 12 bases left in between. The chain's CDR3 is CASSQEAGSTNQPQHF. In DNA, the CDR3 is TGTGCCAGCAGCCAAGAGGCGGGATCTACCAATCAGCCCCAGCATTTT.

This clonotype was detected a few times. The chain recombines TRBV5-8 with TRBJ2-7; D might be TRBD2 (6 bases). V lost 0 bases to trimming and J lost 0 bases, with 10 bases between them. CDR3 length: 15 amino acids. Germline CDR1 is SGHTS and CDR2 is YDEGEE. The CDR3 sequence: CASSLAGGISYEQYF. For the CDR3, the DNA is TGTGCCAGCAGCTTGGCCGGGGGAATCTCCTACGAGCAGTACTTC.

V is TRBV12-3 or TRBV12-4 and J is TRBJ1-1, with TRBD1 matching 7 bases. Trimming took 5 bases from V and 4 from J; bases not matched to a gene: 7. CDR3 length: 14 residues. CDR3 protein: CASSRQGPSTEAFF. CDR3 coding DNA: TGTGCCAGCAGTCGACAGGGCCCGAGCACTGAAGCTTTCTTT.

In this sample, this clonotype turned up many times. The chain recombines TRBV9 with TRBJ2-5; D may be TRBD2 (6 bases). There are 15 residues in the CDR3. V gave up 0 bases and J gave up 2 bases, with 11 bases separating them. The germline V gene encodes CDR1 SGDLS and CDR2 YYNGEE. CDR3 sequence: CASSVGRLGQETQYF. In DNA form, the CDR3 reads TGTGCCAGCAGCGTAGGAAGACTAGGTCAAGAGACCCAGTACTTC.

The chain links TRBV7-9 to TRBJ2-5; TRBD2 matches 13 bases. The V gene end was trimmed by 11 bases and the J gene end by 4 bases; junction bases not matched to a gene: 13. The germline CDR1 and CDR2 sequences are SEHNR and FQNEAQ (reference sequence). The length of the CDR3 is 16 residues. CDR3 in amino acids: CAWSDAGTSGTETQYF. Written as DNA, the CDR3 is TGTGCCTGGAGTGACGCCGGGACTAGCGGGACAGAGACCCAGTACTTC.

This clonotype occurred a few times. The rearrangement uses TRBV7-2 and TRBJ1-2; a weak D match, TRBD1 (6 bases). Germline V CDR1 and CDR2: SGHTA, FQGNSA. This CDR3 comprises 17 residues. V gave up 6 bases and J gave up 6 bases, with 26 bases separating them. CDR3 protein: CASRKVQPGQTFHGYTF. The CDR3 DNA is TGTGCCAGCAGAAAAGTACAACCCGGACAGACTTTTCATGGCTACACCTTC.

The chain employs TRBV12-3 or TRBV12-4 and TRBJ2-5; 12 bases agree with TRBD2. This CDR3 spans 18 amino acids. The CDR3 sequence is CASAVQATSGSIGETQYF. DNA for the CDR3: TGTGCTAGTGCCGTTCAAGCGACTAGCGGGAGTATAGGCGAGACCCAGTACTTC.

The CDR3 loop reads CAISEAGDKLFF. The CDR3 DNA reads as TGTGCCATCAGTGAGGCTGGGGACAAACTGTTTTTT. The rearrangement joins TRBV10-3 to TRBJ1-4, with D perhaps matching TRBD1 (5 bases). This CDR3 is built from 12 residues. Trimming removed 2 bases from V and 11 bases from J, with 9 bases in between. The V gene's germline CDR1 is ENHRY and CDR2 SYGVKD.

The V and J genes are TRBV24-1 and TRBJ1-1; tentative D call: TRBD1 (6 bases). This CDR3 region has 13 residues. V lost 9 bases and J lost 7, with 17 bases in between. Germline CDR1 is KGHDR and CDR2 is SFDVKD. The DNA for the CDR3 is TGTGCCACCTACCTACCAGGGGATGGTGAAGCTTTCTTT. This gives the protein CATYLPGDGEAFF.

This clonotype showed up just a few times. The CDR3 is CSARGTGGLNTEAFF. The CDR3 region has the DNA TGCAGTGCTAGAGGTACAGGGGGCTTGAACACTGAAGCTTTCTTT. The chain has TRBV20-1 and TRBJ1-1; 9 bases map to TRBD1. The CDR3 sequence is 15 residues long. The ends lost 1 base at V and 0 bases at J; junction bases unmatched: 3. CDR1 is DFQATT, CDR2 SNEGSKA, per germline (reference sequence).

The chain links TRBV27 to TRBJ2-2, with TRBD1 as a possible D gene (5 bases). CDR1 is MNHEY and CDR2 is SMNVEV in the germline V gene (reference sequence). This CDR3 region has 14 residues. With 5 bases removed from V and 4 bases from J, the gap between germline ends came to 11 bases. The CDR3 loop is CASSGRVRTGELFF. CDR3 sequence (DNA): TGTGCCAGCAGTGGCAGGGTGCGCACCGGGGAGCTGTTTTTT.

This clonotype was counted a few times. The V gene is TRBV4-1, the J gene TRBJ1-3; perhaps TRBD1 as D (5 bases). The CDR3 contains 14 residues. Trimming stripped 7 bases from V and 1 base from J, with 11 bases between. From germline, CDR1 is MGHRA and CDR2 YSYEKL. As DNA, the CDR3 is TGCGCCAGCATGGTGGAGGGGTCTGGAAACACCATATATTTT. Its protein is CASMVEGSGNTIYF.

The chain employs TRBV2 and TRBJ2-5; D may be TRBD2 (6 bases). This CDR3 has 15 amino acids. V gave up 6 bases and J gave up 4 bases, with 18 bases separating them. In germline, CDR1 is SNHLY, CDR2 FYNNEI. As DNA, the CDR3 is TGTGCCAGCAGGGGGGGACTCTTATTCGGAGAGACCCAGTACTTC. Its translation is CASRGGLLFGETQYF. Complete variable domain (other parts from reference TRBV2 and TRBJ2-5): EPEVTQTPSHQVTQMGQEVILRCVPISNHLYFYWYRQILGQKVEFLVSFYNNEISEKSEIFDDQFSVERPDGSNFTLKIRSTKLEDSAMYFCASRGGLLFGETQYFGPGTRLLVL.

This clonotype was recorded once. Relative to the germline gene, one junction end is altered; a read error may explain this. The rearrangement uses TRBV10-3 and TRBJ1-5; perhaps TRBD1 as D (6 bases). Germline CDR1 is ENHRY and CDR2 is SYGVKD. CDR3 size: 16 residues. Written as DNA, the CDR3 is TGTGCCAGCAGTGAACAGGGCCCCCAAGGTAATCAGCCCCAGCATTTT. Translated, it gives CASSEQGPQGNQPQHF.

The V and J genes are TRBV7-8 and TRBJ2-3; D uncertain. The CDR3 loop spans 16 amino acids. The ends were cut back, 6 bases at V and 0 bases at J, with 16 bases in the middle. CDR1 is SGHVS, CDR2 FQNEAQ, per germline. The CDR3, as DNA: TGTGCCAGCAGTGGCGTCCCGACGCTAAGCACAGATACGCAGTATTTT. Its translation is CASSGVPTLSTDTQYF.